Given below is one T cell receptor (beta chain) in context. This sample was included in a study of blood T cell repertoires in COVID-19. Study context: The analysed material was cDNA or gDNA that came from T cells, B-cell-depleted T cells, or PBMCs.

Profiled with immunoSEQ multiplex PCR; TCRdb holds only in-frame clones, not every one. The sample shows under 150,000 clones, almost 90% of them seen only once. Germline lookup yields CDR1 GTSNPN and CDR2 SVGIG (reference sequence). The V segment lost 3 bases and the J segment 4 bases; nucleotides outside the gene matches: 12. The CDR3 consists of 15 residues. The sequence was collected from a man aged 50 or older with active or convalescent COVID-19. The source material was peripheral blood. V gene TRBV30 combines with J gene TRBJ2-7; 7 positions match TRBD1. CDR3 sequence reads: CAWSVPDRPLYEQYF. DNA for the CDR3: TGTGCCTGGAGCGTTCCGGACAGGCCTCTATACGAGCAGTACTTC.